This T cell receptor beta chain was recovered during a study of T-cell reconstitution after alpha-beta-depleted transplantation in children. Trimming removed 1 base from V and 3 bases from J; junction bases left unmatched: 4. The germline V gene has CDR1 SGDLS and CDR2 YYNGEE. The CDR3 has 15 residues. Unique molecular identifiers were built into the TCRbeta library. One entry per CDR3 protein, called by TCRdb with MiXCR from the PCR reads. The data contain approximately 400,000 distinct CDR3 sequences, 9.5% to 13% of them singletons. The material was PBMCs from the stem cell graft donor, obtained from the stem cell graft. This chain connects TRBV9 to TRBJ2-1; 7 nucleotides match TRBD2. This TCR was recovered from a human donor who donated a stem cell graft to a child with acute myeloid leukemia. CDR3 DNA: TGTGCCAGCAGCGTACGGGGGGAGGGCTACAATGAGCAGTTCTTC. This translates into CASSVRGEGYNEQFF.